This TCR beta chain was documented in a study of T cells in Graves' hyperthyroidism and ophthalmopathy. Authors of the study amplified TCR beta CDR3 regions from RNA transcripts. With the HTBI primer set, the TCR CDR3 went through a first round of RT-PCR. TCRdb passed the multiplex PCR reads through MiXCR, listing each CDR3 protein once. The table has about 49,000 distinct CDR3 sequences, approximately 58% seen once. The clonotype was recovered from a man between 18 and 29 years old with Graves' hyperthyroidism. Sequenced input: peripheral blood or thyroid tissue (not recorded which).

CDR3 amino acids: CASRGDVEKLFF. For the CDR3, the DNA is TGTGCCAGCAGAGGGGACGTCGAAAAACTGTTTTTT. V is TRBV2 and J is TRBJ1-4; a weak D match, TRBD1 (5 bases). The CDR3 length is 12 residues. Germline V CDR1 and CDR2: SNHLY, FYNNEI. V was pared by 6 bases and J by 8 bases, with 10 bases between. The full variable domain, completed using reference TRBV2 and TRBJ1-4, is EPEVTQTPSHQVTQMGQEVILRCVPISNHLYFYWYRQILGQKVEFLVSFYNNEISEKSEIFDDQFSVERPDGSNFTLKIRSTKLEDSAMYFCASRGDVEKLFFGSGTQLSVL.